This TCR beta chain derives from a study of blood T cell repertoires in COVID-19. Study background: COVID-19 samples collected from the United States, Italy and Spain covered acute and convalescent phases.

Across 20 to 25 US areas, participants ranged in age from about 18 to 90 years. The repertoire was sequenced with immunoSEQ multiplex PCR; TCRdb's copy has only in-frame clones and lacks some. The repertoire holds roughly 200,000 clones, about 90% seen once, with 1.2% in the top ten. This clonotype was obtained from a man aged 25 to 40 who had recovered from COVID-19. The sample comprised PBMCs or T cells enriched from blood (not recorded which).

The CDR3 spells CASSSYVGEGETQYF. The CDR3 DNA sequence: TGTGCCAGCAGTTCTTACGTGGGGGAGGGGGAGACCCAGTACTTC. This chain connects TRBV6-5 to TRBJ2-5; 7 bases align to TRBD2. Germline CDR1 MNHEY, CDR2 SVGAGI. Losses at the gene ends were 4 bases for V and 5 bases for J; bases not matched to a gene: 10. CDR3 length equals 15 residues.